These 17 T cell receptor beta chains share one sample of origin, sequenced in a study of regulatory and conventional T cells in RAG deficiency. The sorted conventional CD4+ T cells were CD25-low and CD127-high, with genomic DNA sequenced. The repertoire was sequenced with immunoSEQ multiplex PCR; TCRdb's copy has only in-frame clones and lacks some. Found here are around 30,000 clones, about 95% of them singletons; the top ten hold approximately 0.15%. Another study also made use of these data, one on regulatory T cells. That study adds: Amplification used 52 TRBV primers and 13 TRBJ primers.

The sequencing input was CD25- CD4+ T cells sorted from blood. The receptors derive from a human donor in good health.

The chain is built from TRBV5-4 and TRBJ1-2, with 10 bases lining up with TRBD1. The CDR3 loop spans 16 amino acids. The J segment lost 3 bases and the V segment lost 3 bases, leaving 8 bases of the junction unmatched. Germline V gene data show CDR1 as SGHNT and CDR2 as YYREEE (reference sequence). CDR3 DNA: TGTGCCAGCAGCTACCGGGACAGGGGCTTAGACTATGGCTACACCTTC. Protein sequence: CASSYRDRGLDYGYTF.

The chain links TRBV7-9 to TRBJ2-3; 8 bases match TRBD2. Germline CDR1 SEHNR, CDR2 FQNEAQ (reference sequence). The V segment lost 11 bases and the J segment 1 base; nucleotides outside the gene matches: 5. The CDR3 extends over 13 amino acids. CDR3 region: CAGGAGGTDTQYF. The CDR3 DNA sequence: TGTGCCGGGGGAGCGGGGGGCACAGATACGCAGTATTTT. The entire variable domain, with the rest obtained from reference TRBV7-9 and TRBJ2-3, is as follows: DTGVSQNPRHKITKRGQNVTFRCDPISEHNRLYWYRQTLGQGPEFLTYFQNEAQLEKSRLLSDRFSAERPKGSFSTLEIQRTEQGDSAMYLCAGGAGGTDTQYFGPGTRLTVL.

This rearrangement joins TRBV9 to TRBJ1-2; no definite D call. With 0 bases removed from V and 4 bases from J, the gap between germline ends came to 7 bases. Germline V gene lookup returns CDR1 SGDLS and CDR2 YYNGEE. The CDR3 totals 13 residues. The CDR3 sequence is CASSVGLLYGYTF. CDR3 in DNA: TGTGCCAGCAGCGTAGGTCTACTCTATGGCTACACCTTC.

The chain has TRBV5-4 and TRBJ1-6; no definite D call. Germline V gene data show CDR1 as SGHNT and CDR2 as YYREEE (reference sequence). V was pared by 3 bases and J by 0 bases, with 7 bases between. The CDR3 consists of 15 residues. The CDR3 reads CASSSPGSYNSPLHF. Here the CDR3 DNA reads TGTGCCAGCAGCTCGCCGGGCTCCTATAATTCACCCCTCCACTTT.

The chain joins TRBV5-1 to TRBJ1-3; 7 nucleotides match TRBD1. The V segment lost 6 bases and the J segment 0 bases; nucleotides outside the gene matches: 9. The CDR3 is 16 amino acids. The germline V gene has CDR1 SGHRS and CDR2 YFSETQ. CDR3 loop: CASNPGQVSSGNTIYF. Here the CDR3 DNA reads TGCGCCAGCAACCCCGGACAGGTTAGCTCTGGAAACACCATATATTTT.

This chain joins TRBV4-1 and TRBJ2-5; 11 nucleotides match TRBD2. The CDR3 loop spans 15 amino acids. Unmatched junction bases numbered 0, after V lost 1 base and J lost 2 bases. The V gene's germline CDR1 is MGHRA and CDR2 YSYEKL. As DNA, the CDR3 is TGCGCCAGCAGCCAAGGGACTAGCGGGCAAGAGACCCAGTACTTC. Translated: CASSQGTSGQETQYF.

Here the CDR3 DNA reads TGCGCCACCCGAAGACAGGGGCCCACAGATACGCAGTATTTT. It is translated as CATRRQGPTDTQYF. The gene calls are TRBV5-1 and TRBJ2-3; 8 bases are a match to TRBD1. Germline CDR1 reads SGHRS; CDR2 reads YFSETQ. This CDR3 comprises 14 residues. V was pared by 9 bases and J by 2 bases, with 8 bases of the junction left unmatched.

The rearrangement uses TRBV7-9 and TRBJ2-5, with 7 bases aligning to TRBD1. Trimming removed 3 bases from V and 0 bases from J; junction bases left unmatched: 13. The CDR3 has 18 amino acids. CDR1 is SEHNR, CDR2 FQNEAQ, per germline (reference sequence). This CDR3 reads CASSFVRGRTGHQETQYF. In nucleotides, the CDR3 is TGTGCCAGCAGCTTCGTCCGAGGTCGGACAGGACACCAAGAGACCCAGTACTTC.

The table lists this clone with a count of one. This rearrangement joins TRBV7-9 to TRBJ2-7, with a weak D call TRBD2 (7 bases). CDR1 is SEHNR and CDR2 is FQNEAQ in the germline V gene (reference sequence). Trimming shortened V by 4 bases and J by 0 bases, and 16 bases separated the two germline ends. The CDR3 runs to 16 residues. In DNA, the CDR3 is TGTGCCAGCAGCTCCCCACGGGGGGCTATCTCCTACGAGCAGTACTTC. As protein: CASSSPRGAISYEQYF.

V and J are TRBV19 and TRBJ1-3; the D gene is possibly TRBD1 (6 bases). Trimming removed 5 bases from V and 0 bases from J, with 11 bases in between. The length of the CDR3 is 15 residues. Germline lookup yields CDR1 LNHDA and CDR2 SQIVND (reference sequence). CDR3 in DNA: TGTGCCAGTAGTCTCCAGGGGAGCTCTGGAAACACCATATATTTT. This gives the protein CASSLQGSSGNTIYF.

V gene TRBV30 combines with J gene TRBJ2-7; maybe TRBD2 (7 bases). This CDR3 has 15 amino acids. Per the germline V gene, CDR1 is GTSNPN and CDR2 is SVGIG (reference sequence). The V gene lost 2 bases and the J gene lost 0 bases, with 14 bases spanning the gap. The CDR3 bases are TGTGCCTGGAGTTTGGGGAGGGGGTACTCCTACGAGCAGTACTTC. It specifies CAWSLGRGYSYEQYF.

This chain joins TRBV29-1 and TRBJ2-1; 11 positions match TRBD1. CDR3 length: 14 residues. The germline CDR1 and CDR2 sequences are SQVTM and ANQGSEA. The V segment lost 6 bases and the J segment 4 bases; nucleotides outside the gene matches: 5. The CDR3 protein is CSVVDRGRYNEQFF. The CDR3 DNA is TGCAGCGTCGTGGACAGGGGGCGGTACAATGAGCAGTTCTTC.

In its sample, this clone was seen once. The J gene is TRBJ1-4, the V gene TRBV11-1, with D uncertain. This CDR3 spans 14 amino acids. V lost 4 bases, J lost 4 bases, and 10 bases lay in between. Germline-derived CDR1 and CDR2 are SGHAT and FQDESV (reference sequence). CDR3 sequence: CASSSRSYNEKLFF. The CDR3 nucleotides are TGTGCCAGCAGCTCCCGGAGTTATAATGAAAAACTGTTTTTT.

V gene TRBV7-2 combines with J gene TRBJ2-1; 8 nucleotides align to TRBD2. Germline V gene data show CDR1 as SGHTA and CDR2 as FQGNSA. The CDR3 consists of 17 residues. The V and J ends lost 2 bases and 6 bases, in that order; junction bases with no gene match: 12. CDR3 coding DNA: TGTGCCAGCAGCTTAATGCCCGGACTAGCCTTGCGCAATGAGCAGTTCTTC. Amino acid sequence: CASSLMPGLALRNEQFF. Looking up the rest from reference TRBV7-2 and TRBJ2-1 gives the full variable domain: GAGVSQSPSNKVTEKGKDVELRCDPISGHTALYWYRQSLGQGLEFLIYFQGNSAPDKSGLPSDRFSAERTGGSVSTLTIQRTQQEDSAVYLCASSLMPGLALRNEQFFGPGTRLTVL.

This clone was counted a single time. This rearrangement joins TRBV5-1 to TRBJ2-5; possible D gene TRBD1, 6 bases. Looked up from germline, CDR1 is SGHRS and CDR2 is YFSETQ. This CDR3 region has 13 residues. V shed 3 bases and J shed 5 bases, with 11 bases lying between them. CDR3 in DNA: TGCGCCAGCAGCTGGGGACAACGGGAGACCCAGTACTTC. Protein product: CASSWGQRETQYF.

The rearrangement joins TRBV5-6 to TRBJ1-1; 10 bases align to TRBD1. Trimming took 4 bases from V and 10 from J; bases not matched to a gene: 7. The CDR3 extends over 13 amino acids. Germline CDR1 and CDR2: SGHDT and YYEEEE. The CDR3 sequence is CASSTAGTGAAFF. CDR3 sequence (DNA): TGTGCCAGCAGCACGGCCGGGACAGGGGCAGCTTTCTTT.

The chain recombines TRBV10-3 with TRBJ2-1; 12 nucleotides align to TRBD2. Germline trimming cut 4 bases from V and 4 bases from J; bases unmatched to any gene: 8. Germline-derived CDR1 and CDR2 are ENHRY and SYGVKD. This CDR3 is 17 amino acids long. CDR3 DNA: TGTGCCATCAGTGTTAGACTAGCGGGGGATCTATACAATGAGCAGTTCTTC. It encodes CAISVRLAGDLYNEQFF.